What follows describes a single T cell receptor (beta chain). The antigen remains undetermined. TCRdb's table, derived via immunoSEQ multiplex PCR, lists solely in-frame clones and lacks some. The profile covers tens of thousands of clones, with around 90% appearing a single time and roughly 4% taken by the ten largest. The record originates from a study of OX40 agonist ivuxolimab in advanced cancers. Study-level background: With a range of roughly 20 to 90, age averaged about 58 years, and 65% to 90% were male. Study results and limitations: With doses of 0.1 to 3.0 mg/kg, CD4+ and CD8+ blood T cells had undergone clonal expansion by week 6.

CDR3 size: 12 residues. The ends were cut back, 1 base at V and 4 bases at J, with 6 bases in the middle. Germline assignment: CDR1 SGHRS and CDR2 YFSETQ. This specimen consisted of CD4+ or CD8+ T cells sorted from blood, obtained in a trial of the OX40 agonist ivuxolimab. The receptor was derived from an adult with an advanced solid tumor such as melanoma, head and neck, liver or kidney cancer. The chain employs TRBV5-1 and TRBJ2-7; TRBD1 is a possible D gene (5 bases). The CDR3 spells CASSLTGYEQYF. The CDR3 DNA reads TGCGCCAGCAGCTTGACAGGATACGAGCAGTACTTC.